The TCR beta chain under discussion was sequenced for a study of cytomegalovirus exposure and HLA in healthy donors. Findings and limits, study-wide: A later examination showed that TCR association rates differed by HLA locus, with DRB1 most and HLA-C fewest. TCR sequences were mostly rare, though some public TCRs occurred in many donors. It was only CMV serostatus that was available as immune exposure information.

The sample holds one count of this clone. The antigen is undetermined. This CDR3 contains 15 residues. Germline CDR1 and CDR2: GTSNPN and SVGIG (reference sequence). It was with 60 Vbeta and 13 Jbeta primers that the PCR ran. Assay used: immunoSEQ multiplex PCR; TCRdb lists only in-frame clones, some missing. The table lists 65,000 to 85,000 clones, roughly four fifths of them singletons, with 9.5% to 13% in the top ten. This rearrangement joins TRBV30 to TRBJ2-5, with 9 bases lining up with TRBD2. The end of the DNA fits TRBJ2-7 better, so the J call may be wrong. The sequence came from a male donor in good health and CMV-seropositive. Sample: PBMCs. For the CDR3, the DNA is TGTGCCTGGACCAAGGGGGCGGGGGGGACCTACGAGCAGTACTTC. Its translation is CAWTKGAGGTYEQYF.